Shown below are 22 T cell receptor beta chains from a single sample sequenced in a study of a mutant IDH1 vaccine in newly diagnosed glioma. Assay used: immunoSEQ multiplex PCR; TCRdb lists only in-frame clones, some missing. Seen here are over 30,000 clones, around 90% observed once, and the top ten hold about 5.5%. No antigen has been assigned to these receptors. Time point denoted: week 47, end of study. The vaccine gave 300 ug of a 20-mer mutant IDH1 peptide subcutaneously per dose. Sequenced here: PBMCs, sampled from a glioma patient whose treatment included an IDH1 peptide vaccine. The receptors were gathered from a woman between 35 and 50 years old with glioma.

This clone was observed a few times. The gene calls are TRBV30 and TRBJ2-7; 9 bases map to TRBD2. The CDR3 is 17 residues long. Germline V lookup: CDR1 GTSNPN, CDR2 SVGIG (reference sequence). Trimming cost V 2 bases and J 2 bases; bases outside gene matches: 13. The chain's CDR3 is CAWSPPPRLAATYEQYF. Written as DNA, the CDR3 is TGTGCCTGGAGTCCCCCTCCCCGACTAGCGGCTACCTACGAGCAGTACTTC.

This chain connects TRBV6-1 to TRBJ2-2; tentative D call: TRBD2 (5 bases). Trimming stripped 4 bases from V and 3 bases from J, with 9 bases between. Germline V gene lookup returns CDR1 MNHNS and CDR2 SASEGT. The CDR3 runs 14 residues. CDR3 coding DNA: TGTGCCAGCAGTGTTCTAGCCCACACCGGGGAGCTGTTTTTT. Protein: CASSVLAHTGELFF.

The chain carries TRBV6-7 and TRBJ1-2; D is unresolved. TRBV6-7 is an ORF, and what it does is uncertain. V gave up 2 bases and J gave up 4 bases, with 14 bases separating them. There are 15 residues in the CDR3. This CDR3 is CASSYKPRPAYGYTF. The CDR3 DNA reads TGTGCCAGCAGTTACAAACCCCGACCTGCCTATGGCTACACCTTC.

The V and J genes are TRBV7-9 and TRBJ1-1, with 11 nucleotides matching TRBD1. V lost 5 bases and J lost 6; bases outside the gene matches: 5. CDR3 length: 14 amino acids. Germline V lookup: CDR1 SEHNR, CDR2 FQNEAQ (reference sequence). The CDR3 DNA is TGTGCCAGCAGCCGGACAGGGGGCGCCTCTGAAGCTTTCTTT. Amino acids: CASSRTGGASEAFF. The entire variable domain, with the rest obtained from reference TRBV7-9 and TRBJ1-1, is as follows: DTGVSQNPRHKITKRGQNVTFRCDPISEHNRLYWYRQTLGQGPEFLTYFQNEAQLEKSRLLSDRFSAERPKGSFSTLEIQRTEQGDSAMYLCASSRTGGASEAFFGQGTRLTVV.

The chain is built from TRBV2 and TRBJ2-5; no definite D call. V lost 3 bases and J lost 4, with 6 bases in between. The CDR3 loop spans 12 amino acids. Germline lookup yields CDR1 SNHLY and CDR2 FYNNEI. In DNA form, the CDR3 reads TGTGCCAGCAGTGATTGGGGAGAGACCCAGTACTTC. Protein product: CASSDWGETQYF.

The V and J genes are TRBV28 and TRBJ1-2; no firm D call. CDR1 and CDR2 from the germline V gene are MDHEN and SYDVKM. The V gene lost 10 bases and the J gene lost 4 bases, with 16 bases spanning the gap. The CDR3 covers 13 residues. The CDR3 reads CATTFSRSYGYTF. The CDR3 DNA reads TGTGCCACCACCTTCAGCCGGAGCTATGGCTACACCTTC.

The chain has TRBV5-1 and TRBJ2-1; TRBD2 might be the D (7 bases). This CDR3 has 16 amino acids. Trimming took 4 bases from V and 5 from J, leaving 19 bases between them. Germline V gene data show CDR1 as SGHRS and CDR2 as YFSETQ. CDR3 in DNA: TGCGCCAGCAGCCGAGGGGGGGGAACCCTTAACAATGAGCAGTTCTTC. Protein: CASSRGGGTLNNEQFF.

The chain recombines TRBV28 with TRBJ1-2; weak D call: TRBD1 (5 bases). The CDR3 is 15 residues long. Trimming took off 7 bases at V and 4 bases at J, with 19 bases between the two ends. CDR1 and CDR2 (germline): MDHEN, SYDVKM. The CDR3 DNA sequence: TGTGCCAGCAAATCGGGGGAGGCAGCCACCTATGGCTACACCTTC. Translating gives CASKSGEAATYGYTF.

CDR3 amino acids: CASSFDRGSGNTIYF. Here the CDR3 DNA reads TGTGCCAGCAGTTTCGACAGAGGCTCTGGAAACACCATATATTTT. The J gene is TRBJ1-3, the V gene TRBV6-6, with D possibly TRBD1 on 5 matching bases. This CDR3 has 15 amino acids. Germline V gives CDR1 MNHNY, CDR2 SVGAGI (reference sequence). With 4 bases removed from V and 0 bases from J, the gap between germline ends came to 10 bases.

The rearrangement links TRBV5-1 to TRBJ2-1, with TRBD2 identical over 11 bases. The ends lost 4 bases at V and 10 bases at J; junction bases unmatched: 19. Germline V gene data show CDR1 as SGHRS and CDR2 as YFSETQ. This CDR3 is 18 amino acids long. The chain's CDR3 is CASSPHQTSGSGAVEQFF. Here the CDR3 DNA reads TGCGCCAGCAGCCCCCACCAAACTAGCGGGAGCGGGGCGGTCGAGCAGTTCTTC.

This chain uses TRBV5-1 with TRBJ1-1, with D possibly matching TRBD1 (6 bases). Germline V lookup: CDR1 SGHRS, CDR2 YFSETQ. The ends were cut back, 2 bases at V and 4 bases at J, with 12 bases in the middle. The length of the CDR3 is 14 residues. The CDR3 sequence is CASSFRDTATEAFF. The CDR3 nucleotides read TGCGCCAGCAGCTTCCGGGACACTGCCACTGAAGCTTTCTTT.

The rearrangement links TRBV18 to TRBJ1-2; D unresolved. CDR3 length equals 15 residues. Trimming pared 3 bases from V and 4 bases from J, leaving 15 bases between. Looked up from germline, CDR1 is KGHSH and CDR2 is LQKENI. CDR3 in DNA: TGTGCCAGCTCACCGAGTGGGCAGACGTTCTATGGCTACACCTTC. Translating gives CASSPSGQTFYGYTF.

The genes are TRBV7-9 and TRBJ2-5; D may be TRBD1 (6 bases). Between the trimmed V and J ends, which lost 2 bases and 2 bases, there was a span of 12 bases. Looked up from germline, CDR1 is SEHNR and CDR2 is FQNEAQ (reference sequence). The CDR3 is 15 amino acids. This CDR3 reads CASSLTAGAQETQYF. The CDR3 DNA is TGTGCCAGCAGCTTAACGGCAGGGGCGCAAGAGACCCAGTACTTC.

This clone was seen once. The V and J genes are TRBV5-8 and TRBJ1-5; 9 nucleotides match TRBD1. This CDR3 is built from 16 residues. V shed 3 bases, J shed 2 bases, and the junction held 6 bases outside the gene matches. Germline lookup yields CDR1 SGHTS and CDR2 YDEGEE. CDR3 in amino acids: CASSSGTGNRNQPQHF. The CDR3 DNA reads TGTGCCAGCAGCTCCGGGACAGGGAATCGCAATCAGCCCCAGCATTTT.

The rearrangement links TRBV6-1 to TRBJ1-6, with 7 bases that match TRBD1. Unmatched junction bases numbered 11, after V lost 2 bases and J lost 13 bases. The germline CDR1 and CDR2 sequences are MNHNS and SASEGT. This CDR3 spans 15 amino acids. CDR3 nucleotide sequence: TGTGCCAGCAGTGAAAGAGGGGGGACAGCCTTTCCCCTCCACTTT. The encoded protein is CASSERGGTAFPLHF.

The sample holds one count of this clone. The rearrangement uses TRBV5-1 and TRBJ1-1, with 7 bases matching TRBD1. CDR3 length: 16 residues. V trimming: 0 bases; J trimming: 4 bases; junction bases outside the gene matches: 9. Germline CDR1 reads SGHRS; CDR2 reads YFSETQ. The DNA for the CDR3 is TGCGCCAGCAGCTTGGCGCCCAGGGCAGGGGGCACTGAAGCTTTCTTT. The encoded protein is CASSLAPRAGGTEAFF.

The chain carries TRBV14 and TRBJ2-7; 9 bases map to TRBD2. CDR1 SGHDN and CDR2 FVKESK come from the germline V gene. After removal of 8 bases from V and 6 bases from J, the junction contained 17 bases not matched to a gene. The CDR3 consists of 16 residues. The CDR3 sequence: CASHQASGRWGSEQYF. The CDR3 DNA is TGTGCCAGCCACCAGGCGAGCGGGAGGTGGGGGAGCGAGCAGTACTTC.

The chain employs TRBV5-4 and TRBJ2-7, with D perhaps TRBD1 (6 bases). V dropped 3 bases and J dropped 2 bases, with 6 bases sitting between them. The germline CDR1 and CDR2 sequences are SGHNT and YYREEE (reference sequence). CDR3 length: 12 amino acids. Here the CDR3 DNA reads TGTGCCAGCAGCTGGGACACCTACGAGCAGTACTTC. Translated: CASSWDTYEQYF.

The chain recombines TRBV5-1 with TRBJ2-7; the D is unclear. The germline gives CDR1 SGHRS, CDR2 YFSETQ. This CDR3 spans 12 amino acids. V was shortened by 0 bases and J by 4 bases, with 5 bases between the two germline ends. This chain's CDR3 is CASSLEGYEQYF. Here the CDR3 DNA reads TGCGCCAGCAGCTTGGAAGGGTACGAGCAGTACTTC.

The V call is TRBV5-5, the J call TRBJ1-2; D is ambiguous. Germline V CDR1 and CDR2: SGHKS, YYEKEE (reference sequence). V was shortened by 0 bases and J by 7 bases, with 13 bases between the two germline ends. The CDR3 spans 14 residues. The DNA for the CDR3 is TGTGCCAGCAGCTTGGCTTGGGGATCGGGTGGCTACACCTTC. Translated: CASSLAWGSGGYTF. The full variable domain, in which reference TRBV5-5 and TRBJ1-2 provide the parts outside the CDR3, is DAGVTQSPTHLIKTRGQQVTLRCSPISGHKSVSWYQQVLGQGPQFIFQYYEKEERGRGNFPDRFSARQFPNYSSELNVNALLLGDSALYLCASSLAWGSGGYTFGSGTRLTVV.

The rearrangement links TRBV29-1 to TRBJ1-1, with D possibly matching TRBD1 (5 bases). The V and J ends lost 3 bases and 6 bases respectively, with 11 bases between them. The CDR3 is made up of 12 amino acids. Germline CDR1 reads SQVTM; CDR2 reads ANQGSEA. CDR3 in amino acids: CSVDSLGAEAFF. DNA of the CDR3: TGCAGCGTTGACAGCCTGGGGGCTGAAGCTTTCTTT.

This chain joins TRBV6-5 and TRBJ2-7; TRBD1 matches 9 bases. Germline values: CDR1 MNHEY, CDR2 SVGAGI. V lost 0 bases and J lost 3; bases outside the gene matches: 3. The CDR3 extends over 15 amino acids. In DNA, the CDR3 is TGTGCCAGCAGTTACTCAGGGACAGGGAACTACGAGCAGTACTTC. It is translated as CASSYSGTGNYEQYF.